This is a list of T cell receptor beta chains from one sample in a study of blood T cell repertoires in COVID-19. Produced via immunoSEQ multiplex PCR; TCRdb's table is partial and in-frame only. Here the sample spans approximately 140,000 clones, 87% being singletons. The material sequenced was peripheral blood. All receptors derive from a woman aged 60 to 75 with active or convalescent COVID-19. Both conserved end residues are part of each CDR3. D genes are given only for firm matches. Only some rows state a clone size, as once, few, many or a class for expanded clones.

size | length | J | V | D | DNA | CDR3
. | 11 | TRBJ2-7 | TRBV20-1 | . | TGCAGTGCTAGAGACCACTACGAGCAGTACTTC | CSARDHYEQYF
. | 15 | TRBJ2-6 | TRBV5-4 | . | TGTGCCAGCAGCTTGGGTGGGAGCGAGGCCAACGTCCTGACTTTC | CASSLGGSEANVLTF
. | 16 | TRBJ1-2 | TRBV19 | TRBD1 | TGTGCCAGTAGTATATATGTGGACAGGGGTGGATATGGCTACACCTTC | CASSIYVDRGGYGYTF
. | 14 | TRBJ2-1 | TRBV2 | TRBD2 | TGTGCCAGCAGGGTGAGCGGGGAGAGGAATGAGCAGTTCTTC | CASRVSGERNEQFF
. | 16 | TRBJ2-1 | TRBV4-1 | . | TGCGCCAGCAGCCACGCGGGGATCCTTTCGAACAATGAGCAGTTCTTC | CASSHAGILSNNEQFF
. | 13 | TRBJ2-5 | TRBV2 | . | TGTGCCAGCAGCGAACAGGGTATGGAGACCCAGTACTTC | CASSEQGMETQYF
. | 14 | TRBJ2-5 | TRBV10-3 | TRBD1 | TGTGCCATCGGAGACAGGGGAGGTCAAGAGACCCAGTACTTC | CAIGDRGGQETQYF
. | 17 | TRBJ1-2 | TRBV4-1 | TRBD1 | TGCGCCAGCAGCCAGCTCCACCTGACAGGGGGCCTCGGTGGCTACACCTTC | CASSQLHLTGGLGGYTF
. | 14 | TRBJ2-5 | TRBV7-9 | TRBD1 | TGTGCCAGCAGCTTAGAACAGGGGATCAAGACCCAGTACTTC | CASSLEQGIKTQYF
. | 14 | TRBJ2-7 | TRBV7-2 | TRBD1 | TGTGCCAGCAGCTTAGGGACAGGGTCCTACGAGCAGTACTTC | CASSLGTGSYEQYF
. | 16 | TRBJ1-5 | TRBV19 | . | TGTGCCAGTAGTATAATAGAAGGGAGGGGCGATCAGCCCCAGCATTTT | CASSIIEGRGDQPQHF
. | 15 | TRBJ2-3 | TRBV5-4 | . | TGTGCCAGCAGCTTAGCCCTTCCTAGCACAGATACGCAGTATTTT | CASSLALPSTDTQYF
few | 16 | TRBJ2-5 | TRBV7-2 | TRBD2 | TGTGCCAGCAGCTCGGGACTAGCGGGGGGTGGAGAGACCCAGTACTTC | CASSSGLAGGGETQYF
once | 13 | TRBJ1-2 | TRBV10-3 | TRBD1 | TGTGCCATCAGCTCCGACAGGGAAGGTGGCTACACCTTC | CAISSDREGGYTF
. | 13 | TRBJ2-5 | TRBV6-2/TRBV6-3 | TRBD1 | TGTGCCAGCAGTTTGACAGGGTGGGAGACCCAGTACTTC | CASSLTGWETQYF
once | 16 | TRBJ2-2 | TRBV5-4 | TRBD2 | TGTGCCAGCAGCAGGGAAGCGGGGGGGATCACCGGGGAGCTGTTTTTT | CASSREAGGITGELFF
few | 16 | TRBJ2-5 | TRBV7-2 | TRBD2 | TGTGCCAGCAGCTTAAGGGGACTAGGTTACCAAGAGACCCAGTACTTC | CASSLRGLGYQETQYF
. | 13 | TRBJ1-5 | TRBV12-3/TRBV12-4 | . | TGTGCCAGCAGCCTAGATAGCGATCAGCCCCAGCATTTT | CASSLDSDQPQHF
. | 14 | TRBJ2-7 | TRBV18 | . | TGTGCCAGCTCACCAAAAGGGGGTCCCTACGAGCAGTACTTC | CASSPKGGPYEQYF
. | 16 | TRBJ1-3 | TRBV18 | . | TGTGCCAGCTCAGCCGGGACACTAGCGTCTGGAAACACCATATATTTT | CASSAGTLASGNTIYF
. | 15 | TRBJ2-7 | TRBV6-2/TRBV6-3 | . | TGTGCCAGCAGTTACCCACAGGGTTCCTGGGACGAGCAGTACTTC | CASSYPQGSWDEQYF
. | 14 | TRBJ1-4 | TRBV18 | TRBD1 | TGTGCCAGCTCCTCGACAGGGACTAATGAAAAACTGTTTTTT | CASSSTGTNEKLFF
. | 14 | TRBJ1-1 | TRBV10-1 | . | TGCGCCAGCAGTGTTGGACACCCGAACACTGAAGCTTTCTTT | CASSVGHPNTEAFF
. | 16 | TRBJ1-4 | TRBV3-1/TRBV3-2 | . | TGTGCCAGCAGCCCCGAGTGGGAGGTCCCTAATGAAAAACTGTTTTTT | CASSPEWEVPNEKLFF
. | 16 | TRBJ1-2 | TRBV4-2 | . | TGTGCCAGCAGCCAAGATCTGTCTCTAGCTAACTATGGCTACACCTTC | CASSQDLSLANYGYTF
. | 14 | TRBJ2-4 | TRBV7-9 | TRBD2 | TGTGCCAGCAGCTTATCACCGGGGGGAGACATTCAGTACTTC | CASSLSPGGDIQYF
. | 15 | TRBJ1-2 | TRBV6-5 | . | TGTGCCAGCAGTTACCATGACTTGGCGGGCTATGGCTACACCTTC | CASSYHDLAGYGYTF
. | 15 | TRBJ2-7 | TRBV7-9 | . | TGTGCCAGCAGCTTAGCGGGGACTCCCCCCTACGAGCAGTACTTC | CASSLAGTPPYEQYF
. | 12 | TRBJ1-6 | TRBV9 | . | TGTGCCAGCAGCAAACCGAGTTCACCCCTCCACTTT | CASSKPSSPLHF
. | 12 | TRBJ1-4 | TRBV12-3/TRBV12-4 | . | TGTGCCAGCAGTTCGTTAAATGAAAAACTGTTTTTT | CASSSLNEKLFF
. | 15 | TRBJ2-7 | TRBV4-3 | TRBD1 | TGCGCCAGCAGCCAAGAAACAGGGGGATACCACGAGCAGTACTTC | CASSQETGGYHEQYF
once | 18 | TRBJ2-5 | TRBV5-5 | TRBD2 | TGTGCCAGCAGCGGGCACGGTGCGGGAGCGGGGGGGCTGGAGACCCAGTACTTC | CASSGHGAGAGGLETQYF
few | 15 | TRBJ2-7 | TRBV7-2 | . | TGTGCCAGCAGCTTAGCGGTCGACAGAACATACGAGCAGTACTTC | CASSLAVDRTYEQYF
. | 14 | TRBJ1-1 | TRBV20-1 | . | TGCAGTGCTAGTACCGGGGCCGGGAGCACTGAAGCTTTCTTT | CSASTGAGSTEAFF
once | 14 | TRBJ1-2 | TRBV4-3 | TRBD1 | TGCGCCAGCAGCCAAGAAACAGGGGGCGGAGGCTACACCTTC | CASSQETGGGGYTF
few | 15 | TRBJ1-1 | TRBV28 | . | TGTGCCAGCAGTTTATGGTCAGGGGTGAACACTGAAGCTTTCTTT | CASSLWSGVNTEAFF
. | 17 | TRBJ2-3 | TRBV7-2 | . | TGTGCCAGCAGCTTAGCCGCGGCAACCGGGAGTCAAGATACGCAGTATTTT | CASSLAAATGSQDTQYF